What follows are 28 T cell receptor beta chains derived from one specimen sequenced in a study of blood T cell repertoires in COVID-19. Data came from immunoSEQ multiplex PCR; TCRdb stores just in-frame clones and leaves some out. The sample includes some 300,000 clones, 85% to 90% of them seen just once. Input material: PBMCs or T cells enriched from blood (not recorded which). The receptors stem from a woman aged 55-69 years in a cohort exposed to, infected with or recovered from COVID-19 (not recorded which).

The V call is TRBV9, the J call TRBJ2-3; D possibly corresponds to TRBD2 (6 bases). The CDR3 sequence is 13 residues long. The germline gives CDR1 SGDLS, CDR2 YYNGEE. Trimming took off 5 bases at V and 4 bases at J, with 11 bases between the two ends. CDR3 sequence (DNA): TGTGCCAGCAGTTGGGACTTGTCAGATACGCAGTATTTT. Protein sequence: CASSWDLSDTQYF.

This clone was observed once. The chain couples TRBV7-2 to TRBJ2-2, with 8 positions matching TRBD1. V trimming: 6 bases; J trimming: 7 bases; junction bases outside the gene matches: 7. Germline lookup yields CDR1 SGHTA and CDR2 FQGNSA. This CDR3 spans 14 amino acids. CDR3 nucleotides: TGTGCCAGCAGGGTGGGACAGGTCATCGGGGAGCTGTTTTTT. Its translation is CASRVGQVIGELFF.

V usage is TRBV30 and J usage is TRBJ2-1, with 10 bases identical to TRBD1. The germline V gene has CDR1 GTSNPN and CDR2 SVGIG (reference sequence). Trimming cost V 1 base and J 7 bases; bases outside gene matches: 7. The CDR3 sequence is 15 residues long. The CDR3 region is CAWSAGTGVSNEQFF. Written as DNA, the CDR3 is TGTGCCTGGAGTGCGGGGACAGGGGTATCAAATGAGCAGTTCTTC.

The chain has TRBV18 and TRBJ2-2; no clear D gene. The germline gives CDR1 KGHSH, CDR2 LQKENI. The CDR3 loop spans 16 amino acids. Trimming removed 1 base at V and 4 bases at J, with 13 bases between. CDR3: CASSPLSGPTTGELFF. DNA for the CDR3: TGTGCCAGCTCACCACTATCGGGTCCGACCACCGGGGAGCTGTTTTTT.

This chain connects TRBV28 to TRBJ1-6; perhaps TRBD1 as D (5 bases). CDR1 MDHEN and CDR2 SYDVKM come from the germline V gene. CDR3 length: 14 residues. The V gene lost 7 bases and the J gene lost 6 bases, with 13 bases spanning the gap. CDR3 sequence (DNA): TGTGCCAGCAACCATGGGGGGATTAATTCACCCCTCCACTTT. Protein product: CASNHGGINSPLHF. Supplemented by reference TRBV28 and TRBJ1-6, the full variable domain reads DVKVTQSSRYLVKRTGEKVFLECVQDMDHENMFWYRQDPGLGLRLIYFSYDVKMKEKGDIPEGYSVSREKKERFSLILESASTNQTSMYLCASNHGGINSPLHFGNGTRLTVT.

This clone was counted a single time. The chain links TRBV19 to TRBJ2-5; 10 positions agree with TRBD1. The CDR3 is 16 residues long. Germline values: CDR1 LNHDA, CDR2 SQIVND (reference sequence). Germline trimming cut 6 bases from V and 5 bases from J; bases unmatched to any gene: 12. Here the CDR3 DNA reads TGTGCCAGTAGCCTAAGACAGGGGGCGCTTTTGGAGACCCAGTACTTC. This gives the protein CASSLRQGALLETQYF.

V and J are TRBV6-5 and TRBJ2-3; 12 bases line up with TRBD2. CDR1 is MNHEY and CDR2 is SVGAGI in the germline V gene. Trimming cost V 6 bases and J 5 bases; bases outside gene matches: 6. The CDR3 totals 15 residues. The CDR3 DNA reads as TGTGCCAGCAGGAGACTAGCGGGAGCGTTAGATACGCAGTATTTT. It codes for CASRRLAGALDTQYF.

CDR3 nucleotide sequence: TGTGCCAGCAGCTGGGACAGGGGTTCCTACGAGCAGTACTTC. Protein sequence: CASSWDRGSYEQYF. The V gene is TRBV5-4, the J gene TRBJ2-7, with TRBD1 matching 10 bases. The CDR3 runs to 14 residues. After removal of 3 bases from V and 1 base from J, the junction contained 1 base not matched to a gene. Germline V CDR1 and CDR2: SGHNT, YYREEE (reference sequence). Full variable domain (rest looked up from reference TRBV5-4 and TRBJ2-7): ETGVTQSPTHLIKTRGQQVTLRCSSQSGHNTVSWYQQALGQGPQFIFQYYREEENGRGNFPPRFSGLQFPNYSSELNVNALELDDSALYLCASSWDRGSYEQYFGPGTRLTVT.

The chain recombines TRBV6-5 with TRBJ1-5, with unresolved D. The germline CDR1 and CDR2 sequences are MNHEY and SVGAGI. Trimming removed 6 bases at V and 0 bases at J, with 9 bases between. This CDR3 region has 14 residues. Written as DNA, the CDR3 is TGTGCCAGCAGGAGTCGTGATAGCAATCAGCCCCAGCATTTT. Protein sequence: CASRSRDSNQPQHF.

The chain has TRBV2 and TRBJ2-6, with D maybe TRBD1 (6 bases). The CDR3 is made up of 16 amino acids. V lost 7 bases, J lost 0 bases, and 13 bases lay in between. Germline CDR1 reads SNHLY; CDR2 reads FYNNEI. CDR3 residues: CASTETGSSGANVLTF. The CDR3 DNA reads TGTGCCAGCACTGAGACAGGAAGCTCTGGGGCCAACGTCCTGACTTTC.

CDR3 DNA: TGTGCCAGCAGACGAGGGCTCGTGGAGACCCAGTACTTC. Translated: CASRRGLVETQYF. The chain joins TRBV7-9 to TRBJ2-5; possibly TRBD2 for D (5 bases). Germline V gene sequence: CDR1 SEHNR, CDR2 FQNEAQ (reference sequence). V was clipped by 6 bases and J by 5 bases, with 13 bases between them. This CDR3 comprises 13 residues. Complete variable domain (other parts from reference TRBV7-9 and TRBJ2-5): DTGVSQNPRHKITKRGQNVTFRCDPISEHNRLYWYRQTLGQGPEFLTYFQNEAQLEKSRLLSDRFSAERPKGSFSTLEIQRTEQGDSAMYLCASRRGLVETQYFGPGTRLLVL.

The V gene is TRBV5-1, the J gene TRBJ2-5; TRBD1 matches at 11 bases. Germline V lookup: CDR1 SGHRS, CDR2 YFSETQ. J lost 3 bases, V lost 4 bases, and 8 bases had no gene match. The CDR3 has 16 amino acids. The CDR3 DNA follows: TGCGCCAGCAGCATCACCGGGACAGGGGGTAAAGAGACCCAGTACTTC. Its translation: CASSITGTGGKETQYF.

For the CDR3, the DNA is TGTGCCAGCAGCCAGCGGCATGAAAACATTCAGTACTTC. Residues: CASSQRHENIQYF. This chain uses TRBV3-1 (or the pseudogene TRBV3-2) with TRBJ2-4, with unresolved D. The V gene lost 3 bases and the J gene lost 5 bases, with 8 bases spanning the gap. CDR3 size: 13 residues. Germline assignment: CDR1 LGHDT and CDR2 YNNKEL (reference sequence).

V and J are TRBV19 and TRBJ2-7, with 7 bases that match TRBD2. V lost 6 bases to trimming and J lost 7 bases; unmatched junction nucleotides: 12. From germline, CDR1 is LNHDA and CDR2 SQIVND (reference sequence). This CDR3 contains 14 residues. CDR3 coding DNA: TGTGCCAGTAGCCCAGGGCGGGAGCGGCGAGAGCAGTACTTC. This sequence encodes CASSPGRERREQYF.

This rearrangement joins TRBV19 to TRBJ2-1; 7 nucleotides match TRBD1. CDR1 LNHDA and CDR2 SQIVND come from the germline V gene (reference sequence). This CDR3 is 15 amino acids long. The V segment lost 5 bases and the J segment 9 bases; nucleotides outside the gene matches: 13. The CDR3 region is CASSAYRGSAAEQFF. The CDR3 DNA follows: TGTGCCAGTAGTGCCTACAGGGGTAGTGCGGCTGAGCAGTTCTTC.

The CDR3 coding sequence is TGTGCCAGCAGGGGACAGGGGGCCAGTCAGCCCCAGCATTTT. Amino acids: CASRGQGASQPQHF. The chain has TRBV2 and TRBJ1-5; 12 nucleotides match TRBD1. CDR1 is SNHLY and CDR2 is FYNNEI in the germline V gene. Trimming at V came to 6 bases and at J to 6 bases, leaving 3 bases not matched to a gene. This CDR3 comprises 14 residues.

The chain links TRBV2 to TRBJ1-1; no clear D. CDR3 length: 13 residues. CDR1 and CDR2 from the germline V gene are SNHLY and FYNNEI. With 6 bases removed from V and 7 bases from J, the gap between germline ends came to 15 bases. CDR3 sequence (DNA): TGTGCCAGCAGGTTGACCTGGTCGGGTGAAGCTTTCTTT. This sequence encodes CASRLTWSGEAFF.

The chain recombines TRBV7-2 with TRBJ1-2; D gene ambiguous. The CDR3 loop spans 15 amino acids. Germline V CDR1 and CDR2: SGHTA, FQGNSA. The ends were cut back, 1 base at V and 9 bases at J, with 18 bases in the middle. CDR3 nucleotides: TGTGCCAGCAGCTTAGAACCGGGAGCGCCATCGAGCTACACCTTC. As protein: CASSLEPGAPSSYTF.

The gene calls are TRBV24-1 and TRBJ2-7; a possible D gene is TRBD2 (6 bases). With 4 bases removed from V and 0 bases from J, the gap between germline ends came to 15 bases. This CDR3 contains 16 residues. Germline CDR1 and CDR2: KGHDR and SFDVKD. CDR3 sequence reads: CATSDPAGGSSYEQYF. CDR3 DNA sequence: TGTGCCACCAGTGACCCCGCCGGGGGAAGCTCCTACGAGCAGTACTTC.

The V and J genes are TRBV12-3 or TRBV12-4 and TRBJ2-7; D gene uncertain. This CDR3 is built from 12 residues. V was trimmed by 3 bases and J by 2 bases, leaving 5 bases between them. CDR3 residues: CASSFYAYEQYF. The CDR3, as DNA: TGTGCCAGCAGTTTCTACGCCTACGAGCAGTACTTC.

This chain connects TRBV14 to TRBJ1-4; 7 nucleotides agree with TRBD1. The CDR3 contains 18 residues. CDR1 is SGHDN, CDR2 FVKESK, per germline. J lost 0 bases, V lost 2 bases, and 9 bases had no gene match. CDR3 in DNA: TGTGCCAGCAGCCAACATACCCAGGGGGACGCAACTAATGAAAAACTGTTTTTT. This translates into CASSQHTQGDATNEKLFF.

The chain is built from TRBV27 and TRBJ2-2; 10 bases line up with TRBD2. The CDR3 length is 18 residues. Germline loops: CDR1 MNHEY, CDR2 SMNVEV (reference sequence). V dropped 1 base and J dropped 3; count of bases not matched to a gene: 8. For the CDR3, the DNA is TGTGCCAGCAGTTTATTGTCTAGCGGGAGTTCGGACACCGGGGAGCTGTTTTTT. It specifies CASSLLSSGSSDTGELFF.

The chain joins TRBV11-2 to TRBJ2-1; 7 nucleotides match TRBD2. The ends lost 0 bases at V and 2 bases at J; junction bases unmatched: 4. The CDR3 runs 16 residues. Germline loops: CDR1 SGHAT, CDR2 FQNNGV. This CDR3 reads CASSLDPSGAYNEQFF. DNA of the CDR3: TGTGCCAGCAGCTTAGACCCTAGCGGAGCCTACAATGAGCAGTTCTTC.

V is TRBV18 and J is TRBJ1-1, with 7 bases that match TRBD1. The CDR3 is made up of 15 amino acids. Trimming took 0 bases from V and 1 from J; bases not matched to a gene: 2. CDR1 is KGHSH, CDR2 LQKENI, per germline. The CDR3 DNA reads TGTGCCAGCTCACCACCTAACAGGGGGAACACTGAAGCTTTCTTT. Amino acid sequence: CASSPPNRGNTEAFF.

The chain joins TRBV5-1 to TRBJ1-2, with D possibly being TRBD1 (5 bases). The CDR3 sequence is 14 residues long. Germline CDR1 SGHRS, CDR2 YFSETQ. Deletions cut 3 bases from V and 5 bases from J, with 14 bases between. The CDR3 is CASSSPGAVYGYTF. The CDR3 DNA is TGCGCCAGCAGCTCCCCTGGGGCAGTGTATGGCTACACCTTC. Full variable domain (remainder filled in from reference TRBV5-1 and TRBJ1-2): KAGVTQTPRYLIKTRGQQVTLSCSPISGHRSVSWYQQTPGQGLQFLFEYFSETQRNKGNFPGRFSGRQFSNSRSEMNVSTLELGDSALYLCASSSPGAVYGYTFGSGTRLTVV.

The gene calls are TRBV18 and TRBJ1-6; 7 bases map to TRBD1. Germline V gene sequence: CDR1 KGHSH, CDR2 LQKENI. The V and J ends lost 3 bases and 9 bases, in that order; junction bases with no gene match: 8. The CDR3 totals 15 residues. CDR3: CASSPRGRGGSPLHF. The CDR3 nucleotides read TGTGCCAGCTCACCTAGGGGGCGAGGGGGTTCACCCCTCCACTTT.

The J gene is TRBJ1-5, the V gene TRBV19; the match to TRBD1 covers 7 bases. The V gene's germline CDR1 is LNHDA and CDR2 SQIVND (reference sequence). The ends lost 9 bases at V and 0 bases at J; junction bases unmatched: 8. CDR3 length equals 15 residues. The CDR3 spells CASKQGTLSNQPQHF. CDR3 nucleotide sequence: TGTGCCAGCAAACAGGGGACGCTTAGCAATCAGCCCCAGCATTTT.

The V gene is TRBV11-2, the J gene TRBJ1-4, with 8 nucleotides matching TRBD1. Germline V gene sequence: CDR1 SGHAT, CDR2 FQNNGV. V lost 8 bases and J lost 3; bases outside the gene matches: 5. The CDR3 is made up of 14 amino acids. The CDR3 DNA sequence: TGTGCCAGCCGCAGGGGGCTGGCTAATGAAAAACTGTTTTTT. Translating gives CASRRGLANEKLFF.